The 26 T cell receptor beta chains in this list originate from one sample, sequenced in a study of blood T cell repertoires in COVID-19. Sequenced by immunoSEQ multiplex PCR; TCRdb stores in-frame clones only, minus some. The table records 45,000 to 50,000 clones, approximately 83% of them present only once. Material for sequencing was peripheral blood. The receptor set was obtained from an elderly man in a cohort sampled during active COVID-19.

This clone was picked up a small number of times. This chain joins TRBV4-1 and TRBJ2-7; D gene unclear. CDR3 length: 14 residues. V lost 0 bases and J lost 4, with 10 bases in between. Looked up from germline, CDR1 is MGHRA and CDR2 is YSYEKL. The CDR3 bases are TGCGCCAGCAGCCAAGAGGCAGTTGATTACGAGCAGTACTTC. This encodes CASSQEAVDYEQYF.

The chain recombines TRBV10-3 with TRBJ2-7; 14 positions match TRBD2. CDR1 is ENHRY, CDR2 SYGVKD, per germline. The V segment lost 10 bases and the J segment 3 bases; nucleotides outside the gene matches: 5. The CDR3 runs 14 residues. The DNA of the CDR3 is TGTGCCAGTCGGACTAGCGGGGGGAGCTACGAGCAGTACTTC. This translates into CASRTSGGSYEQYF.

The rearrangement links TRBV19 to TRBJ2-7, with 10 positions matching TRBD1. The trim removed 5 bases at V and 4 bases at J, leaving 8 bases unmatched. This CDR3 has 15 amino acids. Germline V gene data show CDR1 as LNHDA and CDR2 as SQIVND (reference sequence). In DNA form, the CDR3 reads TGTGCCAGTAGTCCCCAGACAGGGGGCGAATACGAGCAGTACTTC. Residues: CASSPQTGGEYEQYF. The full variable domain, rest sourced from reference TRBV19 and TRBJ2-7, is DGGITQSPKYLFRKEGQNVTLSCEQNLNHDAMYWYRQDPGQGLRLIYYSQIVNDFQKGDIAEGYSVSREKKESFPLTVTSAQKNPTAFYLCASSPQTGGEYEQYFGPGTRLTVT.

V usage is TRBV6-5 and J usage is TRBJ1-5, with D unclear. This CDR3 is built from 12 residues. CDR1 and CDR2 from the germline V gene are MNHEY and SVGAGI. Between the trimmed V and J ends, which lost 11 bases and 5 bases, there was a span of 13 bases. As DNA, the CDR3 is TGTGCCTGCCGGGTGAGCGATCAGCCCCAGCATTTT. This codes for CACRVSDQPQHF.

CDR3 nucleotides: TGTGCCAGCAGTGCTTCAGGGAGGGCTAATGAAAAACTGTTTTTT. Encoded protein: CASSASGRANEKLFF. The chain is built from TRBV25-1 and TRBJ1-4; maybe TRBD1 (5 bases). V dropped 4 bases and J dropped 3 bases, with 12 bases sitting between them. Germline loops: CDR1 MGHDK, CDR2 SYGVNS. The CDR3 spans 15 residues.

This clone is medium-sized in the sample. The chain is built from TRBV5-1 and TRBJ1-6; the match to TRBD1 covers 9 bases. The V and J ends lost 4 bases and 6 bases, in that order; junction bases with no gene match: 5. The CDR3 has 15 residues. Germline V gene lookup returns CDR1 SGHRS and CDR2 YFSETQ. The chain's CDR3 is CASSLGQGPNSPLHF. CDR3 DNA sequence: TGCGCCAGCAGCCTAGGACAGGGGCCTAATTCACCCCTCCACTTT. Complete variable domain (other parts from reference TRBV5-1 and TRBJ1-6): KAGVTQTPRYLIKTRGQQVTLSCSPISGHRSVSWYQQTPGQGLQFLFEYFSETQRNKGNFPGRFSGRQFSNSRSEMNVSTLELGDSALYLCASSLGQGPNSPLHFGNGTRLTVT.

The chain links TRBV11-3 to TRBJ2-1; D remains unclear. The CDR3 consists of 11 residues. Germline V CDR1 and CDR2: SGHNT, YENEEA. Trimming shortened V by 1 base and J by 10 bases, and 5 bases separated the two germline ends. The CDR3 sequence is CASSLAGEQFF. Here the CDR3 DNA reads TGTGCCAGCAGCTTAGCAGGAGAGCAGTTCTTC. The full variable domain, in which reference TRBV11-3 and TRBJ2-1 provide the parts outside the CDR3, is EAGVVQSPRYKIIEKKQPVAFWCNPISGHNTLYWYLQNLGQGPELLIRYENEEAVDDSQLPKDRFSAERLKGVDSTLKIQPAELGDSAVYLCASSLAGEQFFGPGTRLTVL.

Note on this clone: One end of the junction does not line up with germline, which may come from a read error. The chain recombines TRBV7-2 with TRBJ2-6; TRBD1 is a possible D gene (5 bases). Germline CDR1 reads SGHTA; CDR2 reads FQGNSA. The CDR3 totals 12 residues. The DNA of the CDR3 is TGTGCCAGCAGCTTGGGTTTAGACAGTCCGGCTTTC. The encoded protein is CASSLGLDSPAF.

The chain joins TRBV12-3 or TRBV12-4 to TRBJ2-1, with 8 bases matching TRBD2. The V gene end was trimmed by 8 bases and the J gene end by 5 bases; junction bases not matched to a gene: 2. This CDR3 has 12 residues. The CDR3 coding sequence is TGTGCCAGCGGGCGGGAGGACAATGAGCAGTTCTTC. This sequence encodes CASGREDNEQFF.

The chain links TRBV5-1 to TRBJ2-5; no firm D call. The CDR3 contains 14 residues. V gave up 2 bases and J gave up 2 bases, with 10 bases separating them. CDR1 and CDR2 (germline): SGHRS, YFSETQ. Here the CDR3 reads CASSLQPPQETQYF. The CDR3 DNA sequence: TGCGCCAGCAGCTTACAGCCACCGCAAGAGACCCAGTACTTC.

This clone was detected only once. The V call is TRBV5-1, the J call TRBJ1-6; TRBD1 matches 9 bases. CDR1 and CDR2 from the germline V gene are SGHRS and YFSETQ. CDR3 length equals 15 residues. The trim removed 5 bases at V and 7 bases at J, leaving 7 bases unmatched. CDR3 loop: CASRPRTGVNSPLHF. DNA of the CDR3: TGCGCCAGCAGACCCAGGACAGGGGTGAATTCACCCCTCCACTTT.

CDR3 DNA: TGTGCCACCGCCCAGGGCAGCCTCAATCAGCCCCAGCATTTT. It translates to CATAQGSLNQPQHF. This chain connects TRBV15 to TRBJ1-5, with D possibly matching TRBD1 (5 bases). Trimming pared 8 bases from V and 3 bases from J, leaving 14 bases between. The CDR3 contains 14 residues. Looked up from germline, CDR1 is LNHNV and CDR2 is YYDKDF (reference sequence).

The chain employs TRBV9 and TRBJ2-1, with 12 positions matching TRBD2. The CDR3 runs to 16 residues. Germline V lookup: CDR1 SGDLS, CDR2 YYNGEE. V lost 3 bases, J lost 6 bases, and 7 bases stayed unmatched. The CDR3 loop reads CASSARLAGALNEQFF. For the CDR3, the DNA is TGTGCCAGCAGCGCGCGACTAGCGGGAGCTCTCAATGAGCAGTTCTTC. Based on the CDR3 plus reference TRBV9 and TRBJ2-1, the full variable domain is DSGVTQTPKHLITATGQRVTLRCSPRSGDLSVYWYQQSLDQGLQFLIQYYNGEERAKGNILERFSAQQFPDLHSELNLSSLELGDSALYFCASSARLAGALNEQFFGPGTRLTVL.

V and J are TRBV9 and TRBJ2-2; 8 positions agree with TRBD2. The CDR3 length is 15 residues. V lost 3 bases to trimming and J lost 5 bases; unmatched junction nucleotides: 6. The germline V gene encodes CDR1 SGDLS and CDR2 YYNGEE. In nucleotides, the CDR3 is TGTGCCAGCAGCGGCTCAGCGGGGGTGACCGGGGAGCTGTTTTTT. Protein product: CASSGSAGVTGELFF.

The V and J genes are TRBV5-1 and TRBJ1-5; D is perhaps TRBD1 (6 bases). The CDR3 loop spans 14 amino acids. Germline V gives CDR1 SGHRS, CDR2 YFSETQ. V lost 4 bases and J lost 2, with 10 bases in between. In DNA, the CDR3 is TGCGCCAGCAGCCCGGACAGTGGCAATCAGCCCCAGCATTTT. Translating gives CASSPDSGNQPQHF.

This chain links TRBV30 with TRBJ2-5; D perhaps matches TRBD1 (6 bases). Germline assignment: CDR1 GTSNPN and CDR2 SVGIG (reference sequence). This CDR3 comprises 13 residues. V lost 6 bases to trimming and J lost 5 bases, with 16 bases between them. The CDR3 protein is CACSQGWRETQYF. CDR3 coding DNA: TGTGCCTGTTCACAGGGCTGGAGGGAGACCCAGTACTTC.

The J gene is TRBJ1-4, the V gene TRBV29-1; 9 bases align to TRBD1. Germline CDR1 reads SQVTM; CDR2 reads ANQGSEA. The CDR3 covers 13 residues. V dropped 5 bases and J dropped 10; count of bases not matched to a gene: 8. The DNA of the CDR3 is TGCAGCGTTATGGGACAGGGTCAAGGAAAACTGTTTTTT. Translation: CSVMGQGQGKLFF.

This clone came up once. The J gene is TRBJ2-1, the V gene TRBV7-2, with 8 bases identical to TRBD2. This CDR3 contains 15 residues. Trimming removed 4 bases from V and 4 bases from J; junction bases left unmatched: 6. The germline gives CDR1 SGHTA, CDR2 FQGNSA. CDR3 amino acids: CASSYQRGRYNEQFF. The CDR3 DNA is TGTGCCAGCAGCTACCAGCGGGGGAGGTACAATGAGCAGTTCTTC.

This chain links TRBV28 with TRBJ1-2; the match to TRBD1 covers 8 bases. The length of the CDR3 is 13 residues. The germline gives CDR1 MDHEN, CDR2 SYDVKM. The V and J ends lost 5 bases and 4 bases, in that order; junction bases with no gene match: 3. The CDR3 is CASSLDRGYGYTF. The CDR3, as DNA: TGTGCCAGCAGTCTCGACAGGGGCTATGGCTACACCTTC.

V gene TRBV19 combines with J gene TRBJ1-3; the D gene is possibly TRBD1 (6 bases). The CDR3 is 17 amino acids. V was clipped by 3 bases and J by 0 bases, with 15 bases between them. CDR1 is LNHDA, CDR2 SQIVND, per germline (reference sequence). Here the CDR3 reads CASSITWGHFSGNTIYF. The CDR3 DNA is TGTGCCAGTAGTATCACTTGGGGACACTTCTCTGGAAACACCATATATTTT.

CDR3 coding DNA: TGCGCCAGCAGCTTGGAACAGGGGGCTAGCGAGCAGTACTTC. This encodes CASSLEQGASEQYF. The gene calls are TRBV5-1 and TRBJ2-7, with 9 nucleotides matching TRBD1. This CDR3 contains 14 residues. Trimming at V came to 0 bases and at J to 6 bases, leaving 4 bases not matched to a gene. Germline V lookup: CDR1 SGHRS, CDR2 YFSETQ.

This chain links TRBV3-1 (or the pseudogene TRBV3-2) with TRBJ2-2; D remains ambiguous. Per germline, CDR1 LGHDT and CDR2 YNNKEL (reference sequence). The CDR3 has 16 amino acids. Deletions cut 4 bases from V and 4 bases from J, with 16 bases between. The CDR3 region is CASSPGRFTSTGELFF. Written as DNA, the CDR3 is TGTGCCAGCAGCCCCGGTCGGTTTACGAGCACCGGGGAGCTGTTTTTT.

The CDR3 DNA reads TGTGCCAGCAGCTTAGCAGGGAGCTCCTACAATGAGCAGTTCTTC. This translates into CASSLAGSSYNEQFF. J is TRBJ2-1 and V is TRBV7-2; weak D call: TRBD2 (5 bases). This CDR3 contains 15 residues. The germline gives CDR1 SGHTA, CDR2 FQGNSA. The V gene lost 0 bases and the J gene lost 0 bases, with 6 bases spanning the gap.

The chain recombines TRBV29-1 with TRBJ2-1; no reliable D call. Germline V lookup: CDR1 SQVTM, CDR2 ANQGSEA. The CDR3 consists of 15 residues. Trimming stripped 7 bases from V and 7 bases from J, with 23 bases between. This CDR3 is CSAEAQENPRNEQFF. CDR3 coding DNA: TGCAGCGCCGAGGCCCAAGAGAATCCAAGGAATGAGCAGTTCTTC.

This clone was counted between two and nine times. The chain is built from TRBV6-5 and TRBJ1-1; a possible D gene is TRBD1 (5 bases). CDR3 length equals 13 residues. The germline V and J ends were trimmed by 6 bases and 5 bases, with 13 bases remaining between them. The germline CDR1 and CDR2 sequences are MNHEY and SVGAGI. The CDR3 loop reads CASRDARVTEAFF. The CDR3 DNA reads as TGTGCCAGCAGAGATGCCAGGGTAACTGAAGCTTTCTTT.

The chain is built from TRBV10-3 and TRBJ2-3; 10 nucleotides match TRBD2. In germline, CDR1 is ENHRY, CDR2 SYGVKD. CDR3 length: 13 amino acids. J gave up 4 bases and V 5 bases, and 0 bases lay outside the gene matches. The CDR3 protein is CAISTSGADTQYF. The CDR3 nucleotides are TGTGCCATCAGTACTAGCGGGGCAGATACGCAGTATTTT.